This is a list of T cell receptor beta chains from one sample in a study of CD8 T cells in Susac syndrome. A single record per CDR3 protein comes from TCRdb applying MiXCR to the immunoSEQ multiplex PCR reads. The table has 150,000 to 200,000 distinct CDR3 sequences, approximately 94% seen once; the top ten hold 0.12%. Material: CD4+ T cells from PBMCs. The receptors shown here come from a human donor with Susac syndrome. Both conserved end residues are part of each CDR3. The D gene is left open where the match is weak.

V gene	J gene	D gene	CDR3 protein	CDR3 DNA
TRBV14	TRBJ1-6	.	CASSQGQGPGSYNSPLHF	TGTGCCAGCAGCCAAGGTCAGGGGCCGGGAAGTTATAATTCACCCCTCCACTTT
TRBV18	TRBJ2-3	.	CASSPALGDTQYF	TGTGCCAGCTCACCGGCACTTGGGGATACGCAGTATTTT
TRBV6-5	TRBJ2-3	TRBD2	CASRIGGGSTDTQYF	TGTGCCAGCAGGATAGGCGGGGGGTCTACAGATACGCAGTATTTT
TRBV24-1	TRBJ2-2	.	CATSSAHGQGAYTGELFF	TGTGCCACCAGTTCTGCCCACGGGCAGGGTGCTTACACCGGGGAGCTGTTTTTT
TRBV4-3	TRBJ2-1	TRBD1	CASSQRTGDVSEQFF	TGCGCCAGCAGCCAACGGACAGGCGACGTGAGTGAGCAGTTCTTC
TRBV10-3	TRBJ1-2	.	CAISEGGHVYGYTF	TGTGCCATCAGTGAGGGGGGACACGTCTATGGCTACACCTTC
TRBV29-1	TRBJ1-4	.	CSVASYNTNEKLFF	TGCAGCGTAGCCTCTTACAACACGAATGAAAAACTGTTTTTT
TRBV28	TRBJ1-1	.	CATYRDKNTEAFF	TGTGCCACGTACCGGGACAAGAACACTGAAGCTTTCTTT
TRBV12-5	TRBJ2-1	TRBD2	CASAQRGYNEQFF	TGTGCTAGTGCCCAGCGGGGTTACAATGAGCAGTTCTTC
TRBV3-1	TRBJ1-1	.	CASSQVSGTANTEAFF	TGTGCCAGCAGCCAGGTGAGCGGGACCGCGAACACTGAAGCTTTCTTT
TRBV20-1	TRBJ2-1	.	CSAKKGVGEQFF	TGCAGTGCTAAGAAGGGGGTGGGGGAGCAGTTCTTC
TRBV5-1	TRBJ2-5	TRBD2	CASSLGLAGIQETQYF	TGCGCCAGCAGCTTGGGACTAGCGGGGATCCAAGAGACCCAGTACTTC
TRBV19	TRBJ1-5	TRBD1	CASSRQGGNQPQHF	TGTGCCAGTAGTCGTCAGGGGGGCAATCAGCCCCAGCATTTT
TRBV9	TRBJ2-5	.	CASSVGPKGSETQYF	TGTGCCAGCAGCGTTGGACCAAAGGGGTCCGAGACCCAGTACTTC
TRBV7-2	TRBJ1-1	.	CASSLSQNVWAFF	TGTGCCAGCAGCTTAAGTCAGAACGTCTGGGCTTTCTTT